This TCR beta chain was recorded in a study of T-cell reconstitution after alpha-beta-depleted transplantation in children (dated by TCRdb to about 2016). Study-wide context: T-cell immune reconstitution after TCRalphabeta/CD19-depleted allogeneic hematopoietic cell transplantation in children was quantitatively tracked in the study by means of TCR repertoire profiling. Study-wide conclusions, independent of this receptor: In some patients, the high TCRbeta diversity seen at day 60 was put down to recipient T cells and intrathymic progenitors that had survived conditioning. Hyperexpanded clone frequencies declined over subsequent months; after one year, T-cell counts and TCRbeta diversity were mostly attributed to newly produced T cells. About two months after transplant, the apparently early recovery of alphabetaT-cell counts reportedly depended on just several hundred clones that had expanded rapidly and came from non-depleted graft cells.

Points on this clonotype: The antigen it recognizes is unknown. There are no base qualities to consult, and no much larger clone falls within one base.

Receptors were amplified or captured by PCR. TCRdb names Illumina HiSeq 2500 as the instrument used. Molecular barcoding was employed in the preparation of TCR libraries, with unique molecular identifiers being used to normalize TCRbeta repertoire quantification. TCRdb reran the public reads through fastp at Q25 and MiXCR, keeping productive beta chains. Merged by CDR3 protein, the rows form single entries marked with the most common genes and DNA. Within this sample are 500,000 or so distinct CDR3 sequences, with 11% of them counted one time only. About 15% of the sample is in the top ten clones. As encoded in the germline V gene, CDR1 is MNHNS while CDR2 is SASEGT. For this chain, trimming is 5 bases at the V end and 7 bases at the J end, and the number of junction bases without a gene match is 8. The CDR3, from cysteine to phenylalanine, totals 15 residues. Solely the CDR3 DNA is kept, with 45 bases framed from the first base.

What this sample's treatment or condition label stands for: allogeneic hematopoietic cell transplantation with graft depleted of TCRalphabeta T cells and CD19 B cells. The children who served as transplant recipients had been given grafts of TCRalphabeta/CD19-depleted allogeneic hematopoietic cells. The chain links TRBV6-1 with TRBJ1-6; the central 7 bases match TRBD1. The receptor was isolated from a female patient aged 2-10 years who had a stem cell transplant for aplastic anemia, so the T cells may come from the graft donor. The input for sequencing was PBMCs, mostly from graft donor cells, taken 180 days after TCRalphabeta/CD19-depleted stem cell transplant. CDR3 sequence: CASSRAGTENSPLHF. DNA sequence: TGTGCCAGCAGTCGCGCCGGGACAGAGAATTCACCCCTCCACTTT.